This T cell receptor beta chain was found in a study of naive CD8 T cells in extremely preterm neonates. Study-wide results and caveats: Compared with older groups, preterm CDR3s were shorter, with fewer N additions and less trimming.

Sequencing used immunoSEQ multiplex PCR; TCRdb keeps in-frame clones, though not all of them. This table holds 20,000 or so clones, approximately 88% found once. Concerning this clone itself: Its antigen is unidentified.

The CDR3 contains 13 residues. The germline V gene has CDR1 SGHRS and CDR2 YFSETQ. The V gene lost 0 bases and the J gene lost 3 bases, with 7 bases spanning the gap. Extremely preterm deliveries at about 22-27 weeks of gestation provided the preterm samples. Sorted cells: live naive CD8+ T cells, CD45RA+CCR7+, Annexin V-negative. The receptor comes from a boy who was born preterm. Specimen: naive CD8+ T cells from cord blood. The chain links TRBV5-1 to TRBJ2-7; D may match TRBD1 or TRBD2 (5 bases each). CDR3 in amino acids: CASSLVGGYEQYF. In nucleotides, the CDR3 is TGCGCCAGCAGCTTGGTTGGGGGCTACGAGCAGTACTTC.